The next 7 T cell receptor beta chains were all read from a single sample in a study of cytomegalovirus exposure and HLA in healthy donors. The study ran its PCR with 60 Vbeta and 13 Jbeta primers. Repertoires were generated with immunoSEQ multiplex PCR, while TCRdb's copy carries only in-frame clones and drops some. The profile shows roughly 100,000 clones, more than 65% of them singletons. Specimen: PBMCs. The receptors here all came from a young woman in good health and CMV-seropositive.

V is TRBV5-6 and J is TRBJ1-6; D is undetermined. The germline V gene has CDR1 SGHDT and CDR2 YYEEEE. V gave up 10 bases and J gave up 7 bases, with 18 bases separating them. This CDR3 is 14 amino acids long. Here the CDR3 DNA reads TGTGCCGGAAGTAACAGATTTGCGAATTCACCCCTCCACTTT. Translating gives CAGSNRFANSPLHF.

CDR3 nucleotides: TGTGCCAGCAGTTACTATGAGGGAAATAACTATGGCTACACCTTC. It is translated as CASSYYEGNNYGYTF. The rearrangement joins TRBV6-5 to TRBJ1-2; D not certain. This CDR3 comprises 15 residues. Germline CDR1 is MNHEY and CDR2 is SVGAGI. Trimming stripped 1 base from V and 1 base from J, with 10 bases between.

The chain recombines TRBV2 with TRBJ2-3; 8 bases map to TRBD2. J gave up 7 bases and V 8 bases, and 17 bases lay outside the gene matches. CDR1 and CDR2 from the germline V gene are SNHLY and FYNNEI. The CDR3 has 16 residues. Written as DNA, the CDR3 is TGTGCCAGCGGGCCCTCGCGGGGGGCACTGGGGAATACGCAGTATTTT. Translating it yields CASGPSRGALGNTQYF.

In this sample, this clone turned up a few times. The V gene is TRBV25-1, the J gene TRBJ2-5; the match to TRBD1 covers 7 bases. The germline gives CDR1 MGHDK, CDR2 SYGVNS. CDR3 length: 17 residues. Trimming cost V 4 bases and J 1 base; bases outside gene matches: 12. The chain's CDR3 is CASSGRQGRGLQETQYF. Written as DNA, the CDR3 is TGTGCCAGCAGTGGCCGACAGGGAAGAGGGCTCCAAGAGACCCAGTACTTC.

The chain recombines TRBV2 with TRBJ1-1; D unclear. The V gene lost 2 bases and the J gene lost 4 bases, with 11 bases spanning the gap. This CDR3 has 14 amino acids. Germline V gene lookup returns CDR1 SNHLY and CDR2 FYNNEI. The CDR3 is CASSENIIGTEAFF. The CDR3 DNA follows: TGTGCCAGCAGTGAAAATATTATCGGCACTGAAGCTTTCTTT.

This clone was found a few times. The rearrangement uses TRBV28 and TRBJ1-4; D gene ambiguous. The V and J ends lost 6 bases and 4 bases respectively, with 6 bases between them. This CDR3 is built from 12 residues. Germline loops: CDR1 MDHEN, CDR2 SYDVKM. The CDR3 reads CASRPINEKLFF. DNA of the CDR3: TGTGCCAGCAGACCTATTAATGAAAAACTGTTTTTT.

The rearrangement links TRBV5-1 to TRBJ2-7; perhaps TRBD1 as D (5 bases). CDR1 is SGHRS and CDR2 is YFSETQ in the germline V gene. V shed 1 base and J shed 6 bases, with 14 bases lying between them. The CDR3 contains 14 residues. CDR3 nucleotide sequence: TGCGCCAGCAGCTTGAAGGGGCCCTCTGCCGAGCAGTACTTC. Protein product: CASSLKGPSAEQYF.